A selection of T cell receptor beta chains follows, all from one sample in a study of blood T cell repertoires in COVID-19. Generated by immunoSEQ multiplex PCR, the TCRdb table keeps only in-frame clones and is missing some. The table shows about 120,000 clones, with 65% to 85% occurring only once. The sequenced sample was peripheral blood. These receptors were taken from a man between 65 and 85 years old with acute or convalescent COVID-19. Both conserved end residues are part of each CDR3. Fields, in order: D gene, J gene, V gene, CDR3 protein. A D gene is named only where the DNA matches it firmly.

>TRBD1|TRBJ2-2|TRBV5-1
CASSARTGDTGELFF
>-|TRBJ1-2|TRBV18
CASSPSAQINYGYTF
>TRBD1|TRBJ1-1|TRBV5-5
CASNTWTGDTEAFF
>-|TRBJ2-7|TRBV10-2
CASSGGGYEQYF
>TRBD2|TRBJ2-5|TRBV5-4
CASSSGGGEGETQYF
>-|TRBJ1-6|TRBV19
CASSDPLGPGNSPLHF
>TRBD1|TRBJ2-5|TRBV7-2
CASSLGGQGRETQYF
>TRBD1|TRBJ1-6|TRBV7-9
CASSPQGARNSPLHF
>-|TRBJ1-2|TRBV11-3
CASSNRNHDRPLGYGYTF
>-|TRBJ1-2|TRBV3-1/TRBV3-2
CASSLDRNYGYTF
>-|TRBJ2-1|TRBV10-3
CAISESDSSYNEQFF
>-|TRBJ1-2|TRBV7-2
CVSSSYPVQGNYGYTF
>-|TRBJ1-6|TRBV6-5
CASKRQYNSPLHF
>-|TRBJ2-7|TRBV10-2
CASSSKTTLVSYEQYF
>-|TRBJ2-1|TRBV6-5
CASGHNEQFF
>-|TRBJ2-1|TRBV2
CASSPDSGFEFF
>-|TRBJ2-3|TRBV5-4
CASSLSGNLYTDTQYF
>TRBD1|TRBJ2-3|TRBV5-6
CASSYRTGSTDTQYF
>-|TRBJ1-5|TRBV15
CATSREQGRQPQHF
>-|TRBJ2-3|TRBV21-1
CASTFRQGVTDTQYF
>-|TRBJ2-7|TRBV21-1
CASSKAQDGRGEQYF
>-|TRBJ1-1|TRBV20-1
CSASGQTGANTEAFF
>-|TRBJ1-3|TRBV28
CASVDRHSSGNTIYF
>-|TRBJ2-5|TRBV5-1
CASSLGETGLEGETQYF
>-|TRBJ2-1|TRBV5-8
CASSLVQIHEQFF
>-|TRBJ1-6|TRBV4-2
CASSQDPTGFNSPLHF
>-|TRBJ2-1|TRBV6-5
CASRSASEGSEQFF
>-|TRBJ1-5|TRBV7-8
CASSLDRVDQPQHF
>TRBD1|TRBJ2-7|TRBV5-1
CASSFFPLGQGDHEQYF
>-|TRBJ2-1|TRBV28
CASSPGGKDEQFF
>-|TRBJ2-2|TRBV10-3
CAISESIGGITGELFF
>TRBD2|TRBJ2-1|TRBV7-3
CASSLNVGLVGNEQFF
>-|TRBJ2-1|TRBV6-4
CASSDSAGGNEQFF
>TRBD2|TRBJ2-1|TRBV7-3
CASSRGGKNEQFF
>-|TRBJ1-1|TRBV12-3/TRBV12-4
CASQSNTEAFF
>TRBD2|TRBJ2-2|TRBV7-6
CASSLFVREGVGELFF
>-|TRBJ2-1|TRBV5-8
CASSLQGWEQFF
>-|TRBJ1-5|TRBV7-6
CASSLEQGLNQPQHF
>-|TRBJ1-2|TRBV3-1/TRBV3-2
CASSQAIGGNGYTF
>-|TRBJ1-1|TRBV6-6
CASSYELNTEAFF
>TRBD2|TRBJ2-3|TRBV4-2
CASSQGLDGGTDTQYF
>-|TRBJ2-5|TRBV11-2
CASSLVRAHPQYF
>-|TRBJ2-1|TRBV4-1
CASSQPEKWSGNEQFF
>TRBD1|TRBJ2-2|TRBV19
CAIRRGHRTGELFF
>TRBD1|TRBJ2-2|TRBV25-1
CASSESGTGVTGELFF